This TCR beta chain is drawn from a study of cytomegalovirus exposure and HLA in healthy donors. Trimming took 3 bases from V and 5 from J, leaving 19 bases between them. Germline values: CDR1 LNHDA, CDR2 SQIVND (reference sequence). The CDR3 is made up of 16 amino acids. Method: immunoSEQ multiplex PCR; TCRdb's copy keeps in-frame clones and lacks some. The data hold approximately 150,000 clones, with around nine tenths observed a single time. This clonotype originated in a woman aged 25-40 years in good health and CMV-seronegative. The chain links TRBV19 to TRBJ2-5; maybe TRBD1 (6 bases). What was sequenced was PBMCs. The CDR3 here is CASSMDTDRRQETQYF. The CDR3 DNA is TGTGCCAGTAGTATGGACACCGACAGGCGTCAGGAGACCCAGTACTTC. Filled out from reference TRBV19 and TRBJ2-5, the complete variable domain reads DGGITQSPKYLFRKEGQNVTLSCEQNLNHDAMYWYRQDPGQGLRLIYYSQIVNDFQKGDIAEGYSVSREKKESFPLTVTSAQKNPTAFYLCASSMDTDRRQETQYFGPGTRLLVL.